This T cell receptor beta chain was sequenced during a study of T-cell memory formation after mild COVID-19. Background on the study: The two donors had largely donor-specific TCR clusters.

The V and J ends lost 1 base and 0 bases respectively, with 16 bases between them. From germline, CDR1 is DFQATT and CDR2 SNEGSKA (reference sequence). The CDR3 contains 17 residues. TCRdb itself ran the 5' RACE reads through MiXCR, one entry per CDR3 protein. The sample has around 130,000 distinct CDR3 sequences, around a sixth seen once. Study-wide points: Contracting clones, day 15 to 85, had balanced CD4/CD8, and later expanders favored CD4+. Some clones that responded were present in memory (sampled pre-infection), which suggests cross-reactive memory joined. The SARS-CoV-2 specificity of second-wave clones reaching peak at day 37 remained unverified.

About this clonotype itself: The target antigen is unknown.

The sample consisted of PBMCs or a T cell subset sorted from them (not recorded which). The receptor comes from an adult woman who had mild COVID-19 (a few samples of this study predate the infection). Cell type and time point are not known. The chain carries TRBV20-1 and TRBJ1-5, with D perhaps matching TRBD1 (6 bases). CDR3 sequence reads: CSARGGQGLYSNQPQHF. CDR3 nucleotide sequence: TGCAGTGCTAGAGGGGGGCAGGGACTATATAGCAATCAGCCCCAGCATTTT.